These 15 T cell receptor beta chains came from one sample sequenced in a study of T cells in Graves' hyperthyroidism and ophthalmopathy. Researchers amplified the TCR beta CDR3 regions from RNA transcripts. During a first-round RT-PCR of the TCR CDR3, the HTBI primer set was used. TCRdb reprocessed the multiplex PCR reads via MiXCR and lists one record per CDR3 protein. The sample records about 600,000 distinct CDR3 sequences, 16% being singletons. Sequencing used blood. These receptors all stem from a middle-aged woman with Graves' ophthalmopathy.

This clonotype was observed at least ten times. The V and J genes are TRBV12-3 or TRBV12-4 and TRBJ1-1; the D gene is possibly TRBD1 (5 bases). V was clipped by 6 bases and J by 4 bases, with 15 bases between them. The CDR3 runs to 14 residues. CDR3 bases: TGTGCCAGCAGCTCCGGGGGTAGGGGCACTGAAGCTTTCTTT. Translated, it gives CASSSGGRGTEAFF.

This clonotype was seen ten or more times. The V call is TRBV9, the J call TRBJ2-1; 7 bases are shared with TRBD2. The CDR3 contains 13 residues. Trimming took 2 bases from V and 8 from J; bases not matched to a gene: 4. The germline CDR1 and CDR2 sequences are SGDLS and YYNGEE. The DNA for the CDR3 is TGTGCCAGCAGCGTCTGGGGGGGGGATGAGCAGTTCTTC. Translating it yields CASSVWGGDEQFF.

This clonotype has ten or more counts. The V and J genes are TRBV6-4 and TRBJ1-6; the match to TRBD1 covers 7 bases. Losses at the gene ends were 0 bases for V and 10 bases for J; bases not matched to a gene: 9. The CDR3 totals 16 residues. The germline V gene encodes CDR1 MRHNA and CDR2 SNTAGT. The CDR3 sequence: CASSDSATGENSPLHF. CDR3 nucleotides: TGTGCCAGCAGTGACTCTGCAACAGGGGAAAACTCACCCCTCCACTTT.

In this sample, this clonotype turned up many times. The V call is TRBV20-1, the J call TRBJ1-5; the D gene is possibly TRBD1 (5 bases). This CDR3 spans 14 amino acids. V gave up 1 base and J gave up 5 bases, with 12 bases separating them. Germline V CDR1 and CDR2: DFQATT, SNEGSKA (reference sequence). The CDR3 nucleotides are TGCAGTGCTAGAGGGATAACAGGAGATCAGCCCCAGCATTTT. Translating it yields CSARGITGDQPQHF.

The chain couples TRBV27 to TRBJ2-5; a weak D match, TRBD2 (5 bases). CDR3 length: 13 amino acids. V was cut by 4 bases and J by 5 bases, with 11 bases left in between. Germline CDR1 reads MNHEY; CDR2 reads SMNVEV (reference sequence). The CDR3 protein is CASSYRGAETQYF. CDR3 DNA sequence: TGTGCCAGCAGTTACCGGGGAGCGGAGACCCAGTACTTC.

This clonotype appeared a few times. The chain employs TRBV6-1 and TRBJ2-7, with a tentative D call TRBD1 (5 bases). The CDR3 has 13 residues. CDR1 and CDR2 (germline): MNHNS, SASEGT. The V end lost 4 bases, the J end lost 7 bases, and 14 bases lay between the germline ends. Here the CDR3 reads CASSGVRGGEQYF. The CDR3 DNA follows: TGTGCCAGCAGTGGAGTAAGGGGTGGGGAGCAGTACTTC.

This clonotype has at least ten counts. The rearrangement joins TRBV27 to TRBJ2-7, with 15 bases lining up with TRBD2. The CDR3 runs 14 residues. The J segment lost 6 bases and the V segment lost 7 bases, leaving 4 bases of the junction unmatched. Germline lookup yields CDR1 MNHEY and CDR2 SMNVEV (reference sequence). The CDR3 DNA follows: TGTGCCAGCACCTCGGGACTAGCGGGAGGCGAGCAGTACTTC. This gives the protein CASTSGLAGGEQYF.

Many counts were recorded for this clonotype. The chain combines TRBV5-1 with TRBJ2-4; the match to TRBD2 covers 7 bases. The J segment lost 0 bases and the V segment lost 4 bases, leaving 10 bases of the junction unmatched. Germline CDR1 and CDR2: SGHRS and YFSETQ. This CDR3 is 17 amino acids long. CDR3 residues: CASSAGEGAVAKNIQYF. The CDR3, as DNA: TGCGCCAGCAGCGCGGGGGAGGGAGCCGTAGCCAAAAACATTCAGTACTTC.

Concerning this clonotype: This is likely a read error, given that the CDR3 carries no conserved phenylalanine or tryptophan at its end. The chain is built from TRBV5-1 and TRBJ1-1, with a tentative D call TRBD1 (5 bases). Germline lookup yields CDR1 SGHRS and CDR2 YFSETQ. The CDR3 spans 14 residues. Trimming removed 3 bases at V and 4 bases at J, with 13 bases between. The CDR3 protein is CASSSGRLGTEAFS. CDR3 in DNA: TGCGCCAGCAGCTCGGGACGGTTGGGCACTGAAGCTTTCTCT.

The table lists this clonotype with many counts. In DNA form, the CDR3 reads TGTGCCATCAGTGAACACAGGGCAAGTGAAGCTTTCTTT. Amino acids: CAISEHRASEAFF. The V call is TRBV10-3, the J call TRBJ1-1; a weak D match, TRBD1 (6 bases). Germline V gene sequence: CDR1 ENHRY, CDR2 SYGVKD. Trimming left V 3 bases short and J 7 bases short, with 12 bases between. The CDR3 totals 13 residues.

In its sample, this clonotype was seen many times. This chain connects TRBV20-1 to TRBJ2-7; TRBD1 is a possible D gene (5 bases). The germline V gene encodes CDR1 DFQATT and CDR2 SNEGSKA (reference sequence). V dropped 4 bases and J dropped 2 bases, with 15 bases sitting between them. The CDR3 loop spans 14 amino acids. This chain's CDR3 is CSAKPSRTPYEQYF. The CDR3 DNA reads as TGCAGTGCTAAACCGTCTCGGACACCCTACGAGCAGTACTTC.

The V call is TRBV5-1, the J call TRBJ2-1; 7 positions match TRBD2. In germline, CDR1 is SGHRS, CDR2 YFSETQ. Losses at the gene ends were 3 bases for V and 1 base for J; bases not matched to a gene: 4. The CDR3 has 15 residues. The CDR3 sequence is CASSSVSGSYNEQFF. CDR3 bases: TGCGCCAGCAGCTCCGTTAGCGGGTCCTACAATGAGCAGTTCTTC.

In this sample, this clonotype turned up a few times. The chain combines TRBV28 with TRBJ2-2; D unresolved. Germline CDR1 and CDR2: MDHEN and SYDVKM. V was pared by 7 bases and J by 4 bases, with 7 bases between. The CDR3 spans 12 residues. The CDR3 DNA reads as TGTGCCAGCAAAAGCGTCACCGGGGAGCTGTTTTTT. Protein sequence: CASKSVTGELFF.

This clonotype was recorded many times. The chain combines TRBV6-2 or TRBV6-3 with TRBJ2-1; 8 nucleotides agree with TRBD2. The trim removed 6 bases at V and 6 bases at J, leaving 7 bases unmatched. The CDR3 is 14 amino acids. Germline V CDR1 and CDR2: MNHEY, SVGEGT. CDR3: CASSLGGASNEQFF. The DNA of the CDR3 is TGTGCCAGCAGCCTCGGGGGGGCTTCCAATGAGCAGTTCTTC.

This clonotype was picked up a small number of times. The chain joins TRBV20-1 to TRBJ2-3; 14 bases map to TRBD2. CDR3 length: 20 amino acids. CDR1 DFQATT and CDR2 SNEGSKA come from the germline V gene (reference sequence). With V trimmed by 0 bases and J by 2 bases, 13 bases remained unmatched. For the CDR3, the DNA is TGCAGTGCTAGAGATAGGGGACTAGCGGGAGAGGGGACCTCCACAGATACGCAGTATTTT. Protein: CSARDRGLAGEGTSTDTQYF.